A single sample is the source of the 27 T cell receptor beta chains below, sequenced in a study of tumor and adjacent non-tumor tissue in lung cancer. A modified ARM-PCR protocol with three rounds of nested PCR amplified TCRbeta. Each CDR3 protein gets one entry after TCRdb re-called the multiplex PCR reads with MiXCR. The profile covers 75,000 to 95,000 distinct CDR3 sequences, with roughly 72% appearing a single time and about 9.2% taken by the ten largest. No cell sorting was done before RNA was extracted from the tissue. The sequencing input was lung tumor tissue. The source is a middle-aged woman with non-small cell lung cancer.

This clonotype was recorded at least ten times. This chain connects TRBV6-6 to TRBJ2-2; no firm D call. Per germline, CDR1 MNHNY and CDR2 SVGAGI (reference sequence). Trimming removed 10 bases at V and 3 bases at J, with 9 bases between. This CDR3 is built from 12 residues. The CDR3, as DNA: TGTGCCAACAGCCGGGACACCGGGGAGCTGTTTTTT. Translation: CANSRDTGELFF.

This rearrangement joins TRBV6-1 to TRBJ1-1, with D maybe TRBD1 (5 bases). Germline-derived CDR1 and CDR2 are MNHNS and SASEGT. The CDR3 totals 15 residues. Trimming removed 5 bases at V and 7 bases at J, with 20 bases between. The CDR3 bases are TGTGCCAGCAGTCTCCGAACGGGGGAGGCCCATGAAGCTTTCTTT. It is translated as CASSLRTGEAHEAFF.

The chain carries TRBV7-9 and TRBJ2-1, with D possibly matching TRBD2 (5 bases). Germline V gives CDR1 SEHNR, CDR2 FQNEAQ (reference sequence). This CDR3 comprises 17 residues. V lost 2 bases and J lost 4, with 18 bases in between. CDR3 coding DNA: TGTGCCAGCAGCTTAATGACTATCGGGGAGATTTACAATGAGCAGTTCTTC. This encodes CASSLMTIGEIYNEQFF. Together with reference TRBV7-9 and TRBJ2-1, the CDR3 gives the full variable domain: DTGVSQNPRHKITKRGQNVTFRCDPISEHNRLYWYRQTLGQGPEFLTYFQNEAQLEKSRLLSDRFSAERPKGSFSTLEIQRTEQGDSAMYLCASSLMTIGEIYNEQFFGPGTRLTVL.

Turning to this clonotype: At one end the junction does not follow the germline gene, possibly because of a read error. The chain couples TRBV15 to TRBJ2-1; 11 bases match TRBD2. There are 15 residues in the CDR3. Looked up from germline, CDR1 is LNHNV and CDR2 is YYDKDF (reference sequence). CDR3 bases: TGTGCCACCAGCGGAGGGACTAGCGGCTACGATGAGCAGTTCTTC. Protein product: CATSGGTSGYDEQFF.

The chain employs TRBV11-2 and TRBJ2-7, with D hard to call. Trimming left V 6 bases short and J 4 bases short, with 7 bases between. Germline V gene data show CDR1 as SGHAT and CDR2 as FQNNGV. The CDR3 extends over 11 amino acids. The CDR3 DNA reads TGTGCCAGCAGTAAAGGTTACGAGCAGTACTTC. Its translation is CASSKGYEQYF.

Concerning this clonotype: The CDR3 end shows no conserved phenylalanine or tryptophan, and so a read error is likely. V is TRBV11-2 and J is TRBJ1-6; 9 nucleotides line up with TRBD1. The CDR3 consists of 14 residues. Germline V gene data show CDR1 as SGHAT and CDR2 as FQNNGV. The CDR3, as DNA: TGTACCAACAGCCAGGGGACAGGGAATTCACCCCTCCACGCT. It encodes CTNSQGTGNSPLHA.

The CDR3 sequence: CNSSSGPHEQYF. The CDR3 bases are TGTAACAGCAGCTCGGGGCCCCACGAGCAGTACTTC. V gene TRBV5-4 combines with J gene TRBJ2-7; the D gene could be TRBD1 or TRBD2 (5 bases each). This CDR3 has 12 residues. Germline CDR1 and CDR2: SGHNT and YYREEE (reference sequence).

In regard to this clonotype: A read error may be the cause here, since a much bigger clone is one base away. The rearrangement joins TRBV24-1 to TRBJ2-7, with TRBD2 matching over 8 bases. CDR3 length equals 14 residues. The germline V gene has CDR1 KGHDR and CDR2 SFDVKD. V shed 6 bases and J 3 bases; nucleotides not matched to a gene: 6. The CDR3 is CATSNGTRGYEQYF. In nucleotides, the CDR3 is TGTGCCACCAGTAATGGGACTAGGGGCTACGAGCAGTACTTC.

The chain couples TRBV4-1 to TRBJ1-4; no definite D call. There are 14 residues in the CDR3. Germline V lookup: CDR1 MGHRA, CDR2 YSYEKL. V was cut by 11 bases and J by 10 bases, with 23 bases left in between. As DNA, the CDR3 is TGCGCCCGCGCCCTAGGGCCTAGGCATGGAAAACTGTTTTTT. This sequence encodes CARALGPRHGKLFF.

This clonotype was observed a single time. The CDR3 sequence is CASNTGTGPYEQYF. CDR3 nucleotide sequence: TGTGCCAGCAATACCGGGACAGGCCCCTACGAGCAGTACTTC. The chain has TRBV5-5 and TRBJ2-7; 8 nucleotides line up with TRBD1. Per germline, CDR1 SGHKS and CDR2 YYEKEE (reference sequence). The CDR3 loop spans 14 amino acids. V was pared by 6 bases and J by 2 bases, with 7 bases of the junction left unmatched. Supplemented by reference TRBV5-5 and TRBJ2-7, the full variable domain reads DAGVTQSPTHLIKTRGQQVTLRCSPISGHKSVSWYQQVLGQGPQFIFQYYEKEERGRGNFPDRFSARQFPNYSSELNVNALLLGDSALYLCASNTGTGPYEQYFGPGTRLTVT.

The rearrangement links TRBV24-1 to TRBJ2-2, with D possibly TRBD1 on 6 matching bases. The CDR3 totals 15 residues. V lost 5 bases to trimming and J lost 0 bases, with 9 bases between them. Germline loops: CDR1 KGHDR, CDR2 SFDVKD. CDR3 region: CATSGTVANTGELFF. CDR3 DNA: TGTGCCACCAGTGGGACAGTAGCGAACACCGGGGAGCTGTTTTTT.

Concerning this clonotype itself: A much larger clonotype is one base distant, so this may be a read error. The chain uses TRBV13 and TRBJ2-2; D remains ambiguous. CDR3 length equals 17 residues. From germline, CDR1 is PRHDT and CDR2 FYEKMQ (reference sequence). The CDR3 loop reads CVSSLSMNQRYTGELFF. For the CDR3, the DNA is TGTGTCAGCAGCTTATCAATGAATCAAAGGTACACCGGGGAGCTGTTTTTT.

The rearrangement joins TRBV6-5 to TRBJ1-1; 7 nucleotides match TRBD1. The CDR3 sequence is 17 residues long. Losses at the gene ends were 4 bases for V and 4 bases for J; bases not matched to a gene: 15. Per germline, CDR1 MNHEY and CDR2 SVGAGI. The CDR3 nucleotides read TGTGCCAGCAGTTCGCCTAACCACACAGGGGTTGGCACTGAAGCTTTCTTT. Its protein product is CASSSPNHTGVGTEAFF.

V and J are TRBV29-1 and TRBJ2-2; 8 bases line up with TRBD1. The CDR3 extends over 13 amino acids. From germline, CDR1 is SQVTM and CDR2 ANQGSEA. This CDR3 is CSARDRGTGELFF. The CDR3 DNA reads TGCAGTGCGCGAGACAGGGGCACCGGGGAGCTGTTTTTT.

A remark on this clonotype: No conserved phenylalanine or tryptophan is present at the end of the CDR3, so a read error is the likely explanation. The V and J genes are TRBV6-5 and TRBJ2-3; possibly TRBD1 or TRBD2 for D (6 bases each). The CDR3 consists of 15 residues. The germline V and J ends were trimmed by 2 bases and 6 bases, with 15 bases remaining between them. CDR1 is MNHEY and CDR2 is SVGAGI in the germline V gene. CDR3 coding DNA: TGTGCCAGCAGTTACCGGCCGGGGGCAGATGATACGCAGTATCTT. As protein: CASSYRPGADDTQYL.

V gene TRBV6-5 combines with J gene TRBJ2-3, with 9 positions matching TRBD2. CDR3 size: 15 residues. CDR1 and CDR2 from the germline V gene are MNHEY and SVGAGI. The trim removed 6 bases at V and 11 bases at J, leaving 15 bases unmatched. This CDR3 reads CASRSRGGRREMQYF. CDR3 bases: TGTGCCAGCAGATCGCGGGGGGGCCGGAGAGAAATGCAGTATTTT.

Note on this clonotype: At one end, the junction sequence differs from germline, possibly due to a read error. V and J are TRBV6-5 and TRBJ1-5; 9 bases are shared with TRBD1. The CDR3 length is 15 residues. Germline V gene sequence: CDR1 MNHEY, CDR2 SVGAGI. The CDR3 region is CASSYTTGGDQSQHF. The DNA of the CDR3 is TGTGCCAGCAGTTACACGACAGGGGGGGATCAGTCCCAACATTTT.

Remarks on this clonotype: Without the conserved terminal phenylalanine or tryptophan, this CDR3 likely stems from a read error. This chain uses TRBV11-2 with TRBJ2-4, with a weak D call TRBD1 (6 bases). Germline V lookup: CDR1 SGHAT, CDR2 FQNNGV. CDR3 length equals 16 residues. Here the CDR3 reads CTSSLSGQLAKNIQYL. CDR3 bases: TGTACCAGCAGCTTATCAGGACAGCTAGCCAAAAACATTCAGTACCTC.

Note on this clonotype: One junction end does not reproduce the germline sequence, and a read error may be involved. This chain links TRBV6-5 with TRBJ1-5, with 9 nucleotides matching TRBD1. CDR3 size: 15 residues. Germline lookup yields CDR1 MNHEY and CDR2 SVGAGI. The CDR3 here is CAISPRTGADQLQHF. CDR3 DNA: TGTGCCATCAGCCCTAGGACAGGGGCTGATCAGCTCCAGCATTTT.

J is TRBJ2-7 and V is TRBV29-1, with 11 bases aligning to TRBD2. The CDR3 spans 14 residues. V lost 4 bases to trimming and J lost 8 bases; unmatched junction nucleotides: 10. CDR1 SQVTM and CDR2 ANQGSEA come from the germline V gene. The CDR3 spells CSVAHGLAGGKQYF. In nucleotides, the CDR3 is TGCAGCGTTGCTCATGGACTAGCGGGTGGAAAGCAGTACTTC.

The chain carries TRBV11-2 and TRBJ1-2; possibly TRBD1 for D (5 bases). The CDR3 is 14 residues long. Trimming pared 5 bases from V and 10 bases from J, leaving 20 bases between. CDR1 and CDR2 from the germline V gene are SGHAT and FQNNGV. This CDR3 is CASSPGPRNIHYTF. The CDR3 DNA sequence: TGTGCCAGCAGCCCGGGACCACGAAATATTCACTACACCTTC.

This clonotype was seen many times. The chain joins TRBV5-7 to TRBJ1-1; the D is unclear. TRBV5-7 is designated an ORF whose function remains uncertain. V lost 4 bases and J 0 bases, leaving 13 bases between the germline ends. CDR3 length: 15 amino acids. The CDR3 here is CASSPKTPLNTEAFF. In DNA form, the CDR3 reads TGTGCCAGCAGCCCTAAAACCCCCTTGAACACTGAAGCTTTCTTT.

A word on this clonotype: The missing conserved phenylalanine or tryptophan at the end of this CDR3 makes a read error likely. This chain connects TRBV4-1 to TRBJ1-6; no clear D gene. The CDR3 consists of 14 residues. Germline CDR1 is MGHRA and CDR2 is YSYEKL. V was clipped by 4 bases and J by 7 bases, with 11 bases between them. As DNA, the CDR3 is TGCGCCAGCAGCCCCGGACTCGACAATTCACCCCTCCACTCT. Translated, it gives CASSPGLDNSPLHS.

Details on this clonotype: This may be a read error: a much more frequent sequence differs by one nucleotide. The V call is TRBV7-8, the J call TRBJ1-1, with a tentative D call TRBD1 (6 bases). The CDR3 consists of 12 residues. Trimming removed 5 bases at V and 10 bases at J, with 14 bases between. Per germline, CDR1 SGHVS and CDR2 FQNEAQ. CDR3 in amino acids: CASSTWGGPAFF. The CDR3 coding sequence is TGTGCCAGCAGCACTTGGGGGGGGCCAGCTTTCTTT.

This clonotype is deemed large (0.1 to 1%). The chain uses TRBV11-2 and TRBJ2-7, with 11 bases that match TRBD1. The V and J ends lost 5 bases and 2 bases, in that order; junction bases with no gene match: 2. The germline gives CDR1 SGHAT, CDR2 FQNNGV. CDR3 length: 14 residues. DNA of the CDR3: TGTGCCAGCAGCCCGGGACAGGGGGCCTACGAGCAGTACTTC. This translates into CASSPGQGAYEQYF.

In regard to this clonotype: A clone one base away is much larger, so this may be a read error. This chain connects TRBV5-1 to TRBJ2-7; D is possibly TRBD2 (6 bases). The CDR3 length is 15 residues. Germline values: CDR1 SGHRS, CDR2 YFSETQ. CDR3 DNA: TGCGCCCGCAGCTTGGCTCCGGGGACTCAACACGAGCAGTACTTC. Protein product: CARSLAPGTQHEQYF. Full variable domain (outside the CDR3, taken from reference TRBV5-1 and TRBJ2-7): KAGVTQTPRYLIKTRGQQVTLSCSPISGHRSVSWYQQTPGQGLQFLFEYFSETQRNKGNFPGRFSGRQFSNSRSEMNVSTLELGDSALYLCARSLAPGTQHEQYFGPGTRLTVT.

The chain has TRBV29-1 and TRBJ2-1; no reliable D call. V lost 4 bases, J lost 4 bases, and 14 bases lay in between. In germline, CDR1 is SQVTM, CDR2 ANQGSEA. CDR3 length: 14 amino acids. DNA for the CDR3: TGCAGCGTTGTCGAGACCCTAACTTACAATGAGCAGTTCTTC. It codes for CSVVETLTYNEQFF.